Shown below are 27 T cell receptor beta chains from a single sample sequenced in a study of cytomegalovirus exposure and HLA in healthy donors. This PCR relied on a set of 60 Vbeta primers and 13 Jbeta primers. TCRdb's copy holds only in-frame clones and misses some; the assay was immunoSEQ multiplex PCR. The sample carries around 94,000 clones, approximately 78% recorded once. The sequenced material came from PBMCs. Receptor source: a woman aged 40 to 50 in good health and CMV-seropositive.

The chain uses TRBV29-1 and TRBJ1-2, with D possibly matching TRBD1 (6 bases). Trimming removed 7 bases from V and 6 bases from J, with 12 bases in between. Looked up from germline, CDR1 is SQVTM and CDR2 is ANQGSEA. The CDR3 has 11 amino acids. CDR3 nucleotides: TGCAGCGCCGACGGGGGGCATGGCTACACCTTC. Its translation is CSADGGHGYTF.

The genes are TRBV11-1 and TRBJ1-1; D is uncertain. The CDR3 covers 13 residues. Germline values: CDR1 SGHAT, CDR2 FQDESV (reference sequence). The V end was cut by 10 bases, the J end by 8 bases, with 20 bases between. The CDR3 is CATRPGPPREAFF. The CDR3 region has the DNA TGTGCCACCAGGCCAGGTCCACCCAGAGAAGCTTTCTTT.

This clone has just a few counts. The CDR3, as DNA: TGCGCCAGCAGCCAGAACAGGGGTGAGACTGAAGCTTTCTTT. This translates into CASSQNRGETEAFF. V and J are TRBV4-3 and TRBJ1-1; 7 bases are a match to TRBD1. Germline V gene sequence: CDR1 LGHNA, CDR2 YSLEER. V gave up 3 bases and J gave up 5 bases; unmatched junction bases: 6. The length of the CDR3 is 14 residues.

CDR3 in amino acids: CASSWLGDTRAGGYTF. The CDR3 region has the DNA TGTGCCAGCAGCTGGCTAGGAGACACCCGGGCAGGGGGCTACACCTTC. The chain uses TRBV5-4 and TRBJ1-2, with a possible D match to TRBD1 (5 bases). Germline-derived CDR1 and CDR2 are SGHNT and YYREEE (reference sequence). The CDR3 is 16 residues long. V was clipped by 3 bases and J by 8 bases, with 23 bases between them.

The chain carries TRBV5-1 and TRBJ1-1, with D unclear. Germline CDR1 is SGHRS and CDR2 is YFSETQ. The CDR3 covers 13 residues. V lost 0 bases and J 4 bases, leaving 7 bases between the germline ends. The CDR3 DNA follows: TGCGCCAGCAGCTTGGACAGTGGCACTGAAGCTTTCTTT. Translated: CASSLDSGTEAFF.

This chain connects TRBV6-4 to TRBJ2-3; 9 bases line up with TRBD1. The CDR3 is 15 residues long. From germline, CDR1 is MRHNA and CDR2 SNTAGT. Trimming took 4 bases from V and 4 from J; bases not matched to a gene: 6. The CDR3 nucleotides read TGTGCCAGCAGTGCGAGGACAGGGGCGGCAGATACGCAGTATTTT. Residues: CASSARTGAADTQYF.

The chain recombines TRBV27 with TRBJ1-2; D might be TRBD1 (5 bases). The germline V and J ends were trimmed by 3 bases and 2 bases, with 10 bases remaining between them. Germline V gene sequence: CDR1 MNHEY, CDR2 SMNVEV (reference sequence). This CDR3 comprises 14 residues. This chain's CDR3 is CASSFAGANYGYTF. The CDR3 region has the DNA TGTGCCAGCAGTTTTGCTGGGGCCAACTATGGCTACACCTTC.

This rearrangement joins TRBV27 to TRBJ2-3, with 8 positions matching TRBD2. CDR1 and CDR2 from the germline V gene are MNHEY and SMNVEV (reference sequence). V shed 3 bases and J 1 base; nucleotides not matched to a gene: 6. The CDR3 length is 16 residues. CDR3 sequence: CASSFTSGSRTDTQYF. The CDR3 bases are TGTGCCAGCAGTTTCACGAGCGGGAGTCGCACAGATACGCAGTATTTT.

The V gene is TRBV15, the J gene TRBJ2-7; D is perhaps TRBD2 (6 bases). Germline lookup yields CDR1 LNHNV and CDR2 YYDKDF (reference sequence). The V gene lost 1 base and the J gene lost 2 bases, with 9 bases spanning the gap. CDR3 length: 14 residues. CDR3 DNA: TGTGCCACCAGCAGAGCTGGGACTCCCTACGAGCAGTACTTC. Encoded protein: CATSRAGTPYEQYF.

This chain's CDR3 is CSAPIADTQYF. The CDR3 nucleotides are TGCAGTGCTCCGATAGCAGATACGCAGTATTTT. The gene calls are TRBV20-1 and TRBJ2-3; no definite D call. V was cut by 5 bases and J by 4 bases, with 7 bases left in between. The CDR3 totals 11 residues. Germline CDR1 is DFQATT and CDR2 is SNEGSKA (reference sequence).

This rearrangement joins TRBV5-1 to TRBJ1-4; a possible D gene is TRBD1 (5 bases). The CDR3 totals 16 residues. The V gene lost 0 bases and the J gene lost 0 bases, with 9 bases spanning the gap. CDR1 and CDR2 from the germline V gene are SGHRS and YFSETQ. In nucleotides, the CDR3 is TGCGCCAGCAGCTTGGGGGGCCTTGCAACTAATGAAAAACTGTTTTTT. Amino acid sequence: CASSLGGLATNEKLFF.

V is TRBV5-8 and J is TRBJ2-1, with 9 bases that match TRBD1. With 0 bases clipped from V and 2 bases from J, the junction kept 0 bases outside the gene matches. This CDR3 region has 15 residues. Per the germline V gene, CDR1 is SGHTS and CDR2 is YDEGEE. For the CDR3, the DNA is TGTGCCAGCAGCTTGGGGGACAGGGCCTACAATGAGCAGTTCTTC. This gives the protein CASSLGDRAYNEQFF.

The chain combines TRBV6-5 with TRBJ2-1; 11 bases are a match to TRBD2. CDR1 is MNHEY, CDR2 SVGAGI, per germline. After removal of 6 bases from V and 4 bases from J, the junction contained 5 bases not matched to a gene. The CDR3 contains 15 residues. CDR3 in amino acids: CASSFRLAGYNEQFF. CDR3 DNA: TGTGCCAGCAGCTTCCGACTAGCGGGGTACAATGAGCAGTTCTTC.

The J gene is TRBJ2-5, the V gene TRBV7-2; D is possibly TRBD1 (5 bases). Germline V gene lookup returns CDR1 SGHTA and CDR2 FQGNSA. The V end lost 3 bases, the J end lost 4 bases, and 15 bases lay between the germline ends. The CDR3 totals 15 residues. CDR3 in DNA: TGTGCCAGCAGCTTCGACAGAGCCGCACGAGAGACCCAGTACTTC. Translation gives CASSFDRAARETQYF.

The chain joins TRBV9 to TRBJ2-7, with D tentatively TRBD2 (5 bases). Germline V gene lookup returns CDR1 SGDLS and CDR2 YYNGEE. The CDR3 is 15 amino acids. V was trimmed by 4 bases and J by 3 bases, leaving 17 bases between them. In DNA form, the CDR3 reads TGTGCCAGCAGCCCATCATGGGGAGCCAGCTACGAGCAGTACTTC. Its translation is CASSPSWGASYEQYF.

The chain is built from TRBV6-5 and TRBJ2-1; 8 positions match TRBD1. Germline CDR1 is MNHEY and CDR2 is SVGAGI. After removal of 5 bases from V and 9 bases from J, the junction contained 6 bases not matched to a gene. The CDR3 is 13 amino acids. CDR3 nucleotide sequence: TGTGCCAGCAGTACCACAGGGGGTAGTGAGCAGTTCTTC. It translates to CASSTTGGSEQFF.

This chain links TRBV5-1 with TRBJ2-3; 9 positions match TRBD2. The junction had 5 bases not matched to a gene; V was cut back by 0 bases and J by 6 bases. There are 15 residues in the CDR3. The germline V gene has CDR1 SGHRS and CDR2 YFSETQ. Here the CDR3 reads CASSLGREGLDTQYF. The CDR3 coding sequence is TGCGCCAGCAGCTTGGGGCGGGAGGGCCTGGATACGCAGTATTTT.

The chain combines TRBV18 with TRBJ2-5; 8 bases match TRBD1. Germline-derived CDR1 and CDR2 are KGHSH and LQKENI. V dropped 6 bases and J dropped 7; count of bases not matched to a gene: 13. This CDR3 contains 15 residues. The CDR3 loop reads CASSADRASIGTQYF. The CDR3 region has the DNA TGTGCCAGCTCGGCGGACAGGGCGTCGATAGGGACCCAGTACTTC.

The chain joins TRBV7-2 to TRBJ2-2, with 7 positions matching TRBD2. The CDR3 covers 15 residues. With 5 bases clipped from V and 3 bases from J, the junction kept 6 bases outside the gene matches. Per the germline V gene, CDR1 is SGHTA and CDR2 is FQGNSA. The DNA of the CDR3 is TGTGCCAGCAGCCCCTTTGCGGGGGACACCGGGGAGCTGTTTTTT. This sequence encodes CASSPFAGDTGELFF.

The chain has TRBV7-8 and TRBJ2-2; 11 bases agree with TRBD2. Germline V gives CDR1 SGHVS, CDR2 FQNEAQ. This CDR3 has 18 residues. The junction had 10 bases not matched to a gene; V was cut back by 5 bases and J by 2 bases. In DNA form, the CDR3 reads TGTGCCAGCAGCCTCGGACTAGCGGGCCGGGTAAACACCGGGGAGCTGTTTTTT. It encodes CASSLGLAGRVNTGELFF.

The chain joins TRBV19 to TRBJ1-3; D is undetermined. The germline V and J ends were trimmed by 3 bases and 3 bases, with 6 bases remaining between them. Germline V gene sequence: CDR1 LNHDA, CDR2 SQIVND (reference sequence). The CDR3 runs 13 residues. In DNA, the CDR3 is TGTGCCAGTAGTATTGAGATTGGAAACACCATATATTTT. As protein: CASSIEIGNTIYF. Full variable domain (rest looked up from reference TRBV19 and TRBJ1-3): DGGITQSPKYLFRKEGQNVTLSCEQNLNHDAMYWYRQDPGQGLRLIYYSQIVNDFQKGDIAEGYSVSREKKESFPLTVTSAQKNPTAFYLCASSIEIGNTIYFGEGSWLTVV.

The V call is TRBV11-3, the J call TRBJ1-6; D is uncertain. Trimming left V 0 bases short and J 5 bases short, with 5 bases between. Germline CDR1 and CDR2: SGHNT and YENEEA. The CDR3 is 14 residues long. The CDR3 protein is CASSLDGHNSPLHF. CDR3 DNA sequence: TGTGCCAGCAGCTTAGATGGCCATAATTCACCCCTCCACTTT.

This chain joins TRBV27 and TRBJ2-1; D gene uncertain. The CDR3 loop spans 13 amino acids. In germline, CDR1 is MNHEY, CDR2 SMNVEV (reference sequence). Trimming removed 8 bases at V and 7 bases at J, with 15 bases between. The DNA for the CDR3 is TGTGCCAGCGCACTGGGCTCCGAAAATGAGCAGTTCTTC. Residues: CASALGSENEQFF.

The chain carries TRBV7-9 and TRBJ1-2; 8 nucleotides agree with TRBD1. V was clipped by 4 bases and J by 8 bases; unmatched bases: 12. The germline CDR1 and CDR2 sequences are SEHNR and FQNEAQ (reference sequence). The CDR3 sequence is 15 residues long. The CDR3 DNA follows: TGTGCCAGCAGCTCTTGGACAGGGACAGTGGAAGGCTACACCTTC. Protein product: CASSSWTGTVEGYTF.

The chain is built from TRBV7-2 and TRBJ1-5; TRBD1 aligns across 7 bases. The V segment lost 5 bases and the J segment 4 bases; nucleotides outside the gene matches: 8. Germline assignment: CDR1 SGHTA and CDR2 FQGNSA. This CDR3 is built from 15 residues. The CDR3 coding sequence is TGTGCCAGCAGCCTGACGGACAGGTCAAATCAGCCCCAGCATTTT. It specifies CASSLTDRSNQPQHF.

The chain joins TRBV7-9 to TRBJ1-1, with D possibly being TRBD1 (6 bases). The CDR3 has 12 residues. The V gene lost 1 base and the J gene lost 7 bases, with 7 bases spanning the gap. Germline V gene lookup returns CDR1 SEHNR and CDR2 FQNEAQ (reference sequence). CDR3 sequence: CASSLVQGEAFF. The DNA of the CDR3 is TGTGCCAGCAGCTTAGTACAGGGTGAAGCTTTCTTT.

The chain carries TRBV6-1 and TRBJ2-1; a weak D match, TRBD1 (5 bases). V was shortened by 6 bases and J by 4 bases, with 10 bases between the two germline ends. Looked up from germline, CDR1 is MNHNS and CDR2 is SASEGT. The CDR3 sequence is 13 residues long. The CDR3 DNA reads TGTGCCAGCAGCAGGGAAGAATACAATGAGCAGTTCTTC. Its protein product is CASSREEYNEQFF.